This section outlines one T cell receptor beta chain sequence together with its context. Its antigen is as yet unknown. V lost 3 bases and J 0 bases, leaving 12 bases between the germline ends. CDR3 length: 16 amino acids. The V gene's germline CDR1 is LNHDA and CDR2 SQIVND (reference sequence). PCR amplification relied on 60 Vbeta primers (plus 13 Jbeta primers). TCRdb's copy holds only in-frame clones and misses some; the assay was immunoSEQ multiplex PCR. The repertoire holds approximately 180,000 clones, with 78% as singletons. These data originate in a study of cytomegalovirus exposure and HLA in healthy donors. Points from the study as a whole: The likely origin of a cluster of highly shared sequence variants was a sequencing artifact. The number of N-insertions in an Asian-associated ancestry cluster was reportedly below the roughly 700-donor mean in a later analysis. A later analysis linked a missense DCLRE1C variant to TCR beta V- and J-gene trimming.

Donors showed nominal health when sampled, although they likely had unrecorded immune exposures. V is TRBV19 and J is TRBJ1-5; D call uncertain. This TCR was sampled from a woman between 50 and 59 years old in good health and CMV-seropositive. Sequencing was performed on PBMCs. The CDR3 sequence: CASSILRRYSNQPQHF. For the CDR3, the DNA is TGTGCCAGTAGTATTCTACGCCGATATAGCAATCAGCCCCAGCATTTT.